This T cell receptor (beta chain) was obtained from a study of T cells after yellow fever vaccination. Turning to the study itself: Preparation of the low-cell-number fractions used SMART-Seq v4 Ultra Low Input.

Notes on the study in general: The secondary response was weaker, and its peak arrived faster, on day 5 versus 15. Booster samples showed a return of most primary-vaccination clones (around 95% CD4, 88% CD8).

The TCR cDNA carried a universal primer site and UMIs from 5'RACE template switching. TCRdb used MiXCR to reprocess the 5' RACE reads, holding one entry per CDR3 protein. The data hold a few hundred thousand distinct CDR3 sequences, with about 4% observed a single time. This CDR3 has 17 residues. Trimming left V 5 bases short and J 0 bases short, with 16 bases between. Germline values: CDR1 SGHTA, CDR2 FQGTGA. With regard to this clonotype: Its matching antigen is unknown.

The chain employs TRBV7-3 and TRBJ2-2, with a tentative D call TRBD1 (6 bases). Sequences were derived from PBMCs, sampled 5 days after the yellow fever booster vaccination. The sequence was collected from a man aged 18 to 30 who received the YFV17D yellow fever vaccine. The CDR3: CASSKDRDTTNTGELFF. The CDR3 DNA reads TGTGCCAGCAGCAAAGACCGGGACACCACGAACACCGGGGAGCTGTTTTTT.